These 4 T cell receptor beta chains came from one sample sequenced in a study of blood T cells in healthy people across ages. Next came a second PCR, run for about 7 to 12 cycles, which used a sample-barcoded 5' primer along with a J-beta primer mix. TCRdb analysed the 5' RACE reads with MiXCR anew, one entry per CDR3 protein. The table has just over 1 million distinct CDR3 sequences, 35% to 50% seen once; the top ten hold under 20%. The sequenced sample consisted of blood. Every receptor here comes from a woman in her sixties in good health.

The rearrangement joins TRBV2 to TRBJ2-3, with 11 nucleotides matching TRBD2. With 6 bases clipped from V and 0 bases from J, the junction kept 8 bases outside the gene matches. The CDR3 sequence is 17 residues long. Germline-derived CDR1 and CDR2 are SNHLY and FYNNEI. CDR3 sequence (DNA): TGTGCCAGCAGGGCCTTGGCTAGCGGGAGGAGCACAGATACGCAGTATTTT. As protein: CASRALASGRSTDTQYF. The full variable domain, completed using reference TRBV2 and TRBJ2-3, is EPEVTQTPSHQVTQMGQEVILRCVPISNHLYFYWYRQILGQKVEFLVSFYNNEISEKSEIFDDQFSVERPDGSNFTLKIRSTKLEDSAMYFCASRALASGRSTDTQYFGPGTRLTVL.

This rearrangement joins TRBV20-1 to TRBJ2-3, with TRBD2 matching 13 bases. V dropped 6 bases and J dropped 2; count of bases not matched to a gene: 8. This CDR3 region has 16 residues. Germline lookup yields CDR1 DFQATT and CDR2 SNEGSKA (reference sequence). The CDR3 coding sequence is TGCAGTGCCAGACTAGCGGGAGGAGGGGTCACAGATACGCAGTATTTT. Its protein product is CSARLAGGGVTDTQYF.

J is TRBJ2-7 and V is TRBV3-1; TRBD2 matches 10 bases. In germline, CDR1 is LGHDT, CDR2 YNNKEL (reference sequence). Trimming cost V 4 bases and J 7 bases; bases outside gene matches: 10. CDR3 size: 15 residues. CDR3 coding DNA: TGTGCCAGCAGCCCGGGTCCCATACTAGCGGGAGAGCAGTACTTC. This sequence encodes CASSPGPILAGEQYF.

This clonotype came up a few times. J is TRBJ2-7 and V is TRBV5-1, with D perhaps assigned TRBD1 or TRBD2 (5 bases each). CDR3 length: 14 amino acids. Germline assignment: CDR1 SGHRS and CDR2 YFSETQ. V lost 5 bases, J lost 2 bases, and 14 bases lay in between. The CDR3, as DNA: TGCGCCAGCAGAGGGACCCCCCCGACCTACGAGCAGTACTTC. It yields the protein CASRGTPPTYEQYF. Using reference TRBV5-1 and TRBJ2-7 for the parts outside the CDR3, the full variable domain is KAGVTQTPRYLIKTRGQQVTLSCSPISGHRSVSWYQQTPGQGLQFLFEYFSETQRNKGNFPGRFSGRQFSNSRSEMNVSTLELGDSALYLCASRGTPPTYEQYFGPGTRLTVT.